Below are 16 T cell receptor beta chains sequenced from a single sample in a study of cytomegalovirus exposure and HLA in healthy donors. Measured with immunoSEQ multiplex PCR; TCRdb has only the in-frame clones, and not every one. The table lists more than 300,000 clones, 70% to 90% of them singletons. Specimen: PBMCs. Source of these receptors: a young woman in good health and CMV-seronegative.

The CDR3 region is CASSILAGDNEQFF. CDR3 coding DNA: TGTGCCAGTAGTATTTTGGCAGGGGACAATGAGCAGTTCTTC. The chain carries TRBV19 and TRBJ2-1, with D maybe TRBD1 (6 bases). This CDR3 contains 14 residues. Germline CDR1 reads LNHDA; CDR2 reads SQIVND (reference sequence). V was cut by 3 bases and J by 5 bases, with 11 bases left in between.

This clone was counted only a few times. The gene calls are TRBV5-1 and TRBJ1-2, with D maybe TRBD1 (6 bases). From germline, CDR1 is SGHRS and CDR2 YFSETQ. Trimming took off 7 bases at V and 7 bases at J, with 14 bases between the two ends. This CDR3 contains 12 residues. CDR3 sequence: CASGQGNVGYTF. Written as DNA, the CDR3 is TGCGCCAGCGGGCAGGGGAATGTTGGCTACACCTTC.

J is TRBJ1-1 and V is TRBV20-1; the D is unclear. CDR3 size: 11 residues. V was pared by 5 bases and J by 3 bases, with 7 bases between. The germline V gene has CDR1 DFQATT and CDR2 SNEGSKA (reference sequence). CDR3 DNA: TGCAGTGCTTTGCGGGACACTGAAGCTTTCTTT. Translated: CSALRDTEAFF.

V gene TRBV27 combines with J gene TRBJ2-5; TRBD2 might be the D (6 bases). This CDR3 is 16 amino acids long. CDR1 MNHEY and CDR2 SMNVEV come from the germline V gene (reference sequence). V dropped 2 bases and J dropped 2 bases, with 15 bases sitting between them. The CDR3 loop is CASSLGETSWQETQYF. The CDR3 nucleotides read TGTGCCAGCAGTTTAGGGGAGACTAGTTGGCAAGAGACCCAGTACTTC.

This clone was recorded once. Here the CDR3 DNA reads TGTGCCAGCAGCGAGGGGACAGGCGGGGCCTATGGCTACACCTTC. Protein sequence: CASSEGTGGAYGYTF. This chain links TRBV7-9 with TRBJ1-2, with 8 bases fitting TRBD1. Unmatched junction bases numbered 9, after V lost 5 bases and J lost 4 bases. CDR3 length equals 15 residues. In germline, CDR1 is SEHNR, CDR2 FQNEAQ (reference sequence).

The V call is TRBV6-6, the J call TRBJ2-7; TRBD1 might be the D (6 bases). Germline V gives CDR1 MNHNY, CDR2 SVGAGI (reference sequence). This CDR3 contains 14 residues. V lost 7 bases, J lost 3 bases, and 16 bases lay in between. CDR3 protein: CASTAGAPLYEQYF. Here the CDR3 DNA reads TGTGCCAGCACGGCAGGGGCTCCCCTCTACGAGCAGTACTTC.

In DNA form, the CDR3 reads TGTGCCAGCAGTTTACCGGGACAGGGGGCTCTTGTGTTCTACAATGAGCAGTTCTTC. Translation: CASSLPGQGALVFYNEQFF. V is TRBV27 and J is TRBJ2-1; TRBD1 aligns across 12 bases. CDR1 is MNHEY, CDR2 SMNVEV, per germline (reference sequence). The J segment lost 3 bases and the V segment lost 2 bases, leaving 11 bases of the junction unmatched. This CDR3 has 19 amino acids.

The J gene is TRBJ2-7, the V gene TRBV6-6; tentatively, D is TRBD2 (6 bases). The CDR3 loop spans 14 amino acids. Trimming removed 7 bases from V and 6 bases from J, with 19 bases in between. The germline gives CDR1 MNHNY, CDR2 SVGAGI (reference sequence). The CDR3 DNA sequence: TGTGCCAGCACCTGGAGCGGAGGGATGAGCGAGCAGTACTTC. It is translated as CASTWSGGMSEQYF.

The chain couples TRBV9 to TRBJ2-3; 14 nucleotides line up with TRBD2. V lost 0 bases and J lost 6; bases outside the gene matches: 3. The CDR3 runs to 16 residues. From germline, CDR1 is SGDLS and CDR2 YYNGEE. The CDR3 protein is CASSVAGTSGGDTQYF. The CDR3 nucleotides read TGTGCCAGCAGCGTAGCCGGGACTAGCGGGGGCGATACGCAGTATTTT.

As concerns this clone: The germline gene is not matched at one end of the junction; a read error may be the cause. DNA of the CDR3: TGTGCCAGCAGTCCCGGGACAGGAGACCGCCACCGCATCTTC. Its protein is CASSPGTGDRHRIF. The chain is built from TRBV7-2 and TRBJ2-7; 8 bases map to TRBD1. The CDR3 extends over 14 amino acids. The germline V gene has CDR1 SGHTA and CDR2 FQGNSA.

This clone appeared many times. CDR3 residues: CASSGPGQSNEKLFF. Here the CDR3 DNA reads TGTGCCAGCAGCGGACCGGGACAGTCTAATGAAAAACTGTTTTTT. The chain uses TRBV5-4 and TRBJ1-4; 7 nucleotides agree with TRBD1. V trimming: 4 bases; J trimming: 3 bases; junction bases outside the gene matches: 6. CDR3 length: 15 residues. The germline V gene encodes CDR1 SGHNT and CDR2 YYREEE (reference sequence).

The chain employs TRBV18 and TRBJ2-2, with TRBD2 identical over 9 bases. V shed 6 bases, J shed 5 bases, and the junction held 7 bases outside the gene matches. CDR1 is KGHSH and CDR2 is LQKENI in the germline V gene. This CDR3 is built from 15 residues. The CDR3 DNA sequence: TGTGCCAGCTCCGGCGGGAGGGCCGGAACCGGGGAGCTGTTTTTT. This gives the protein CASSGGRAGTGELFF.

V and J are TRBV4-2 and TRBJ2-7; 10 bases line up with TRBD2. Germline trimming cut 4 bases from V and 4 bases from J; bases unmatched to any gene: 10. The CDR3 is made up of 16 amino acids. Looked up from germline, CDR1 is LGHNA and CDR2 is YNFKEQ. CDR3 nucleotide sequence: TGTGCCAGCAGCCTGGGAGCGGGGACTAGCGTTTACGAGCAGTACTTC. It specifies CASSLGAGTSVYEQYF.

The chain uses TRBV7-9 and TRBJ1-4; no firm D call. The CDR3 has 12 residues. The germline V and J ends were trimmed by 4 bases and 8 bases, with 8 bases remaining between them. Germline V gene data show CDR1 as SEHNR and CDR2 as FQNEAQ (reference sequence). The CDR3: CASSSSQEKLFF. The CDR3 DNA follows: TGTGCCAGCAGCTCCTCCCAGGAAAAACTGTTTTTT.

The genes are TRBV6-6 and TRBJ1-4; 8 bases fit TRBD1. The V segment lost 5 bases and the J segment 5 bases; nucleotides outside the gene matches: 4. This CDR3 contains 14 residues. Per the germline V gene, CDR1 is MNHNY and CDR2 is SVGAGI (reference sequence). CDR3 sequence (DNA): TGTGCCAGCAGTGCCACAGGGGGGAATGAAAAACTGTTTTTT. This encodes CASSATGGNEKLFF.

The CDR3: CASSEASGHHEQYF. DNA of the CDR3: TGTGCCAGCAGTGAGGCTAGCGGGCATCACGAGCAGTACTTC. The chain combines TRBV6-1 with TRBJ2-7; 8 bases line up with TRBD2. This CDR3 spans 14 amino acids. Germline loops: CDR1 MNHNS, CDR2 SASEGT. Trimming removed 3 bases from V and 5 bases from J; junction bases left unmatched: 6.